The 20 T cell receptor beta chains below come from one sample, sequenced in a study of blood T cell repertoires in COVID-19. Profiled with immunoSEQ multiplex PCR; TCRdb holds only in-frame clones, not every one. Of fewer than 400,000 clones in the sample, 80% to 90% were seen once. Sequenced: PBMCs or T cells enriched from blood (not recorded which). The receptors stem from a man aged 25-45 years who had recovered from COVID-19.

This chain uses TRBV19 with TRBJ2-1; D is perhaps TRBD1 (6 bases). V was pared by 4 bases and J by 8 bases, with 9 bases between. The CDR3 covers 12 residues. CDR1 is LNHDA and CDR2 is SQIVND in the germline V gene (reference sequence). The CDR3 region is CASSTPGDEQFF. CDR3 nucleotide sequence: TGTGCCAGTAGTACCCCAGGGGATGAGCAGTTCTTC.

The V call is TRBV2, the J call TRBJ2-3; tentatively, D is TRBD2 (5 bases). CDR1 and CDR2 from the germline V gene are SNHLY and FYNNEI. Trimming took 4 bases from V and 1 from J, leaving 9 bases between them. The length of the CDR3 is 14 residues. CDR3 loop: CASSVRGGTDTQYF. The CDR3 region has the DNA TGTGCCAGCAGTGTCCGGGGAGGCACAGATACGCAGTATTTT.

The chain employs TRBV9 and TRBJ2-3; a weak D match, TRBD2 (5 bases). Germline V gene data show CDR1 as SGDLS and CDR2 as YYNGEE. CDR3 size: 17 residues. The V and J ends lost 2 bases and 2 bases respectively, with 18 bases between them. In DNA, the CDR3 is TGTGCCAGCAGCGTGACTAACTTGATAAGGGCCACAGATACGCAGTATTTT. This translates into CASSVTNLIRATDTQYF.

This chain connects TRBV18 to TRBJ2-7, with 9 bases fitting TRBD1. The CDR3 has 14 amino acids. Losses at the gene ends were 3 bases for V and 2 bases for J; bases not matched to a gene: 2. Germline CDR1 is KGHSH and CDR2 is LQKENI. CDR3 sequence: CASSPGQGTYEQYF. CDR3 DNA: TGTGCCAGCTCACCGGGACAGGGAACCTACGAGCAGTACTTC.

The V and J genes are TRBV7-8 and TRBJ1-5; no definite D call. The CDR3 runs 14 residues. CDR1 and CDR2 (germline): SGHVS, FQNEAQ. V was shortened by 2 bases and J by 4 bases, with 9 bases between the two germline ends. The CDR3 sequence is CASSLLGSNQPQHF. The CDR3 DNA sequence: TGTGCCAGCAGCTTATTGGGGAGTAATCAGCCCCAGCATTTT. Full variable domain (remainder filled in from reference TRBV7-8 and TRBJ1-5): GAGVSQSPRYKVAKRGQDVALRCDPISGHVSLFWYQQALGQGPEFLTYFQNEAQLDKSGLPSDRFFAERPEGSVSTLKIQRTQQEDSAVYLCASSLLGSNQPQHFGDGTRLSIL.

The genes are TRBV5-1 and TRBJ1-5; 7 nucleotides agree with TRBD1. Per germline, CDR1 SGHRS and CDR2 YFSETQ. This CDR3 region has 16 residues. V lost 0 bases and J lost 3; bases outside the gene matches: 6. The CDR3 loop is CASSLGPGQPNQPQHF. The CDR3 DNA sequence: TGCGCCAGCAGCTTGGGGCCGGGACAGCCCAATCAGCCCCAGCATTTT.

The CDR3 is CAISDPVTGQYYEQYF. In DNA form, the CDR3 reads TGTGCCATCAGTGACCCCGTGACAGGGCAGTACTACGAGCAGTACTTC. The chain recombines TRBV10-3 with TRBJ2-7; 7 bases line up with TRBD1. In germline, CDR1 is ENHRY, CDR2 SYGVKD. V lost 3 bases and J lost 3; bases outside the gene matches: 11. This CDR3 is 16 amino acids long.

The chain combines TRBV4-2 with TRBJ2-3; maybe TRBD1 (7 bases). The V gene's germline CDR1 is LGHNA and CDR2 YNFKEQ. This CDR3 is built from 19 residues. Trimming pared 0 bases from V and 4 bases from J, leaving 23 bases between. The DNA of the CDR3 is TGTGCCAGCAGCCAAGAGGGGGGACAGACCTTAAGGTGGGCAGATACGCAGTATTTT. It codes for CASSQEGGQTLRWADTQYF.

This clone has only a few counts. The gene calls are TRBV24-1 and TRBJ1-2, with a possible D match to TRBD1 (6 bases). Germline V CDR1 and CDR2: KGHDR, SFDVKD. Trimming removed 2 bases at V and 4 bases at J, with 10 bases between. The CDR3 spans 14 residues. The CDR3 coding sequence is TGTGCCACCAGTGATTCCGGGACATTCTATGGCTACACCTTC. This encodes CATSDSGTFYGYTF.

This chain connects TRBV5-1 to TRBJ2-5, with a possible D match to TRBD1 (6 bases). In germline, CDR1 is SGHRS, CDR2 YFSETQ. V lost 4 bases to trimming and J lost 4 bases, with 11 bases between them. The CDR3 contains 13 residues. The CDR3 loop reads CASSPNRVETQYF. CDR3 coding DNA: TGCGCCAGCAGCCCCAACAGGGTAGAGACCCAGTACTTC.

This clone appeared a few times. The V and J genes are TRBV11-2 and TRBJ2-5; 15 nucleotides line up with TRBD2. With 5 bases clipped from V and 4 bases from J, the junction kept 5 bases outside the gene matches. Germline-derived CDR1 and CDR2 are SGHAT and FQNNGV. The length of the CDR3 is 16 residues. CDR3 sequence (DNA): TGTGCCAGCAGCCCATGGACTAGCGGGGGGGCAGAGACCCAGTACTTC. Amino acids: CASSPWTSGGAETQYF.

DNA of the CDR3: TGTGCCAGCAGTTGGACAAGCTCCTACGAGCAGTACTTC. Its translation: CASSWTSSYEQYF. The rearrangement links TRBV6-2 or TRBV6-3 to TRBJ2-7; TRBD1 might be the D (5 bases). The CDR3 runs to 13 residues. CDR1 and CDR2 from the germline V gene are MNHEY and SVGEGT. Trimming shortened V by 4 bases and J by 0 bases, and 7 bases separated the two germline ends.

As DNA, the CDR3 is TGTGCCAGCAGTGAGGCGACAGGGCCCCCCTACGAGCAGTACTTC. This codes for CASSEATGPPYEQYF. This chain uses TRBV6-1 with TRBJ2-7; 7 bases match TRBD1. V dropped 3 bases and J dropped 2; count of bases not matched to a gene: 7. Looked up from germline, CDR1 is MNHNS and CDR2 is SASEGT. The CDR3 extends over 15 amino acids.

CDR3 amino acids: CASSGGFEQYF. CDR3 DNA: TGCGCCAGCAGTGGAGGGTTCGAGCAGTACTTC. This sequence joins TRBV10-2 and TRBJ2-7; tentative D call: TRBD2 (5 bases). The germline CDR1 and CDR2 sequences are WSHSY and SAAADI. V shed 4 bases and J shed 6 bases, with 7 bases lying between them. The CDR3 extends over 11 amino acids.

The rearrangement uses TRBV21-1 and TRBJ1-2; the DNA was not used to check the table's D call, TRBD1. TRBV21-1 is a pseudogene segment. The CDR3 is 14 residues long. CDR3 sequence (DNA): TGTGCCAGTAGAGGGGGCACAGTTAGCTATGGCTACACCTTC. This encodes CASRGGTVSYGYTF.

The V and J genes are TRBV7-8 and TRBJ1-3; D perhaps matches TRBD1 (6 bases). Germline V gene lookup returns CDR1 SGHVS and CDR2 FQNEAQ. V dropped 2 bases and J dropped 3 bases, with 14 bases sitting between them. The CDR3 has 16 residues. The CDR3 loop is CASSLTRGRSGNTIYF. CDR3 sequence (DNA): TGTGCCAGCAGCTTAACCAGGGGAAGGAGTGGAAACACCATATATTTT.

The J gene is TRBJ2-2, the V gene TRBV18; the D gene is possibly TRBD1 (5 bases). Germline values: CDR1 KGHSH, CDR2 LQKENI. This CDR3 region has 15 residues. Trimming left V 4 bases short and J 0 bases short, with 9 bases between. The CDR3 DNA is TGTGCCAGCTCACTCGACAGACCGAACACCGGGGAGCTGTTTTTT. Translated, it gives CASSLDRPNTGELFF.

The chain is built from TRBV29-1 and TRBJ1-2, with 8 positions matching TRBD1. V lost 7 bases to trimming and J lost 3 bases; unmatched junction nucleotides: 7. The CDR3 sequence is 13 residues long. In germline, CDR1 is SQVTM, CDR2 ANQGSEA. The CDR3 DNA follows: TGCAGCGCGGTACAGGGGGGGGACTATGGCTACACCTTC. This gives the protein CSAVQGGDYGYTF.

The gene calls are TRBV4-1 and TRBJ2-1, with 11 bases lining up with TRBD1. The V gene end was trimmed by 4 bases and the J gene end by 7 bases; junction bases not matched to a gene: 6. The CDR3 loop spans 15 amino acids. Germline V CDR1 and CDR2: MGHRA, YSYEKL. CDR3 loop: CASSRGQGAWNEQFF. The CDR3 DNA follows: TGCGCCAGCAGCCGCGGACAGGGGGCTTGGAATGAGCAGTTCTTC.

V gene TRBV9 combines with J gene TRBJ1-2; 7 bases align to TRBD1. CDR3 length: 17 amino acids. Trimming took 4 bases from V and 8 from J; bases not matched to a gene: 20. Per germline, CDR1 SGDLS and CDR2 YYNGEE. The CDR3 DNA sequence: TGTGCCAGCAGCCCGGGCGGGTGGACAGGCCAGTGGTACGGCTACACCTTC. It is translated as CASSPGGWTGQWYGYTF.